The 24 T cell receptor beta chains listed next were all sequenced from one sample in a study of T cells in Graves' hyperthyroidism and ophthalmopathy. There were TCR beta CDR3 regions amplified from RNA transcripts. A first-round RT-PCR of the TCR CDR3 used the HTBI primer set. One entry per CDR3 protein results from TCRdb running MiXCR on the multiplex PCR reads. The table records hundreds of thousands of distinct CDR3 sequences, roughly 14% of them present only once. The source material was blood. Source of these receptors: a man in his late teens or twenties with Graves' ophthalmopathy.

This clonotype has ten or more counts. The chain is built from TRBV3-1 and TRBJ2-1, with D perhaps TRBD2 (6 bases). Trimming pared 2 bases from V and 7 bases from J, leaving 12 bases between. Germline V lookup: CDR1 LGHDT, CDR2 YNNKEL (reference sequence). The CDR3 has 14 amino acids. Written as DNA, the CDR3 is TGTGCCAGCAGCCAACTAGCGAGGGAGAATGAGCAGTTCTTC. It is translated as CASSQLARENEQFF.

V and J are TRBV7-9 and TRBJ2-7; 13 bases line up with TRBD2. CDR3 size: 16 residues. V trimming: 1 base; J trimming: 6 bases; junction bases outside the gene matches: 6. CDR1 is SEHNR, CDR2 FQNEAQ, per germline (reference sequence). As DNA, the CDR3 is TGTGCCAGCAGCTTAGTCGGGACTAGCGGGACGGGCGAGCAGTACTTC. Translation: CASSLVGTSGTGEQYF. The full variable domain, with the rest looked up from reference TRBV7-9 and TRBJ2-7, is DTGVSQNPRHKITKRGQNVTFRCDPISEHNRLYWYRQTLGQGPEFLTYFQNEAQLEKSRLLSDRFSAERPKGSFSTLEIQRTEQGDSAMYLCASSLVGTSGTGEQYFGPGTRLTVT.

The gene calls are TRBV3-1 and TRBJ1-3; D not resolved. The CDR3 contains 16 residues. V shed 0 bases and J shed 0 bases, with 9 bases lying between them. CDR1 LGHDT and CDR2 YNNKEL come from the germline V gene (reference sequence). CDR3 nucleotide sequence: TGTGCCAGCAGCCAAGATCAGAGGGTCTCTGGAAACACCATATATTTT. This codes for CASSQDQRVSGNTIYF. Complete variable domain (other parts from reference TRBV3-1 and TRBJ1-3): DTAVSQTPKYLVTQMGNDKSIKCEQNLGHDTMYWYKQDSKKFLKIMFSYNNKELIINETVPNRFSPKSPDKAHLNLHINSLELGDSAVYFCASSQDQRVSGNTIYFGEGSWLTVV.

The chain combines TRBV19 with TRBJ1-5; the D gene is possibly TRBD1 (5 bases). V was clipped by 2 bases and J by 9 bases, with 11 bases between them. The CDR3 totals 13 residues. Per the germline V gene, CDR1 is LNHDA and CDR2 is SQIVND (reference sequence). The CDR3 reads CASSIRERGPQHF. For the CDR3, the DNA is TGTGCCAGTAGTATACGTGAGAGGGGGCCCCAGCATTTT. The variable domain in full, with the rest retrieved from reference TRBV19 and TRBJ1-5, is DGGITQSPKYLFRKEGQNVTLSCEQNLNHDAMYWYRQDPGQGLRLIYYSQIVNDFQKGDIAEGYSVSREKKESFPLTVTSAQKNPTAFYLCASSIRERGPQHFGDGTRLSIL.

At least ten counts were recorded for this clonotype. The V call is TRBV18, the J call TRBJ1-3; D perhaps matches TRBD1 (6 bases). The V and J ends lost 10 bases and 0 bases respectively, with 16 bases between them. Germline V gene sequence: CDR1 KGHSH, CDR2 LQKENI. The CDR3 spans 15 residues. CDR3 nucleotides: TGTGCCAACAGGGTAGAGGCAAGCTCTGGAAACACCATATATTTT. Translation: CANRVEASSGNTIYF.

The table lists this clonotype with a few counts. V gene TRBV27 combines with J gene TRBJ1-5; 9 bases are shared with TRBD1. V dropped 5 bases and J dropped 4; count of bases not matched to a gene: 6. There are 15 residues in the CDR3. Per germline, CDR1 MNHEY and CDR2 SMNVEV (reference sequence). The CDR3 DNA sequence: TGTGCCAGCAGTCCTGTAGGACAGGGGAATCAGCCCCAGCATTTT. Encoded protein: CASSPVGQGNQPQHF.

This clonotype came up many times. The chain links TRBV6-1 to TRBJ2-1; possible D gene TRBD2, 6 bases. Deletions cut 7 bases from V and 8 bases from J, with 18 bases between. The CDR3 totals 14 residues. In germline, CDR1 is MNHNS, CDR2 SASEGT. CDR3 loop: CASNPSGTFDEQFF. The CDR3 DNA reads TGTGCCAGCAATCCATCCGGGACTTTCGATGAGCAGTTCTTC.

CDR3 loop: CASSLDGSVQETQYF. The DNA for the CDR3 is TGTGCCAGCAGCTTGGATGGGTCCGTCCAAGAGACCCAGTACTTC. The chain is built from TRBV5-4 and TRBJ2-5; no clear D. In germline, CDR1 is SGHNT, CDR2 YYREEE (reference sequence). V was cut by 0 bases and J by 1 base, with 10 bases left in between. The CDR3 is 15 amino acids.

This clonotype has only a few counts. The CDR3 protein is CASSTILNGETQYF. Written as DNA, the CDR3 is TGCGCCAGCAGTACCATCTTGAACGGGGAGACCCAGTACTTC. The chain links TRBV10-2 to TRBJ2-5; D is unresolved. Germline V gene sequence: CDR1 WSHSY, CDR2 SAAADI. V was shortened by 5 bases and J by 5 bases, with 15 bases between the two germline ends. The length of the CDR3 is 14 residues.

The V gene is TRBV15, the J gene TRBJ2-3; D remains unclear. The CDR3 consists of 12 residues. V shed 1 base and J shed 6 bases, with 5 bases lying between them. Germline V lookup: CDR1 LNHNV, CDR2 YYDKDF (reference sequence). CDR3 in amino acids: CATSRVVDTQYF. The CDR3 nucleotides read TGTGCCACCAGCAGAGTGGTGGATACGCAGTATTTT.

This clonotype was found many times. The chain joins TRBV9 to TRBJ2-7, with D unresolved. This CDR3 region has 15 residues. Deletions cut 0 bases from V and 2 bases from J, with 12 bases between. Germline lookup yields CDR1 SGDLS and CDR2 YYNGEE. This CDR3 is CASSVEGGPTYEQYF. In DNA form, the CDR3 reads TGTGCCAGCAGCGTAGAGGGCGGACCAACCTACGAGCAGTACTTC. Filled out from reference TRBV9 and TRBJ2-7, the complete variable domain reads DSGVTQTPKHLITATGQRVTLRCSPRSGDLSVYWYQQSLDQGLQFLIQYYNGEERAKGNILERFSAQQFPDLHSELNLSSLELGDSALYFCASSVEGGPTYEQYFGPGTRLTVT.

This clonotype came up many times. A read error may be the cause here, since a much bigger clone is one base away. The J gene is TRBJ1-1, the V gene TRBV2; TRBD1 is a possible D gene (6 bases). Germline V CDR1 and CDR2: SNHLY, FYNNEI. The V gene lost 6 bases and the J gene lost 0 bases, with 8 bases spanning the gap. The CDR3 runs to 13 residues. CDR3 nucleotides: TGTGCCAGCAGAGACAGGCTGAACACTGAAGCTTTCTTT. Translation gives CASRDRLNTEAFF.

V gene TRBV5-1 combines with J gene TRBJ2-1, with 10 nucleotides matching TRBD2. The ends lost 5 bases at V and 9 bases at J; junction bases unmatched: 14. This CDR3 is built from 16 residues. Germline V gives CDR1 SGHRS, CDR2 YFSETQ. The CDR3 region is CASSSKTLAGEGEQFF. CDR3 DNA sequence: TGCGCCAGCAGTTCTAAAACCCTAGCGGGGGAGGGTGAGCAGTTCTTC.

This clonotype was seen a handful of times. As DNA, the CDR3 is TGTGCCAGCAGCCAACGTCAGTCCTCGGCCGGAAACACCATATATTTT. As protein: CASSQRQSSAGNTIYF. The rearrangement uses TRBV3-1 and TRBJ1-3, with no clear D. CDR1 and CDR2 (germline): LGHDT, YNNKEL (reference sequence). Trimming took 2 bases from V and 4 from J, leaving 15 bases between them. There are 16 residues in the CDR3.

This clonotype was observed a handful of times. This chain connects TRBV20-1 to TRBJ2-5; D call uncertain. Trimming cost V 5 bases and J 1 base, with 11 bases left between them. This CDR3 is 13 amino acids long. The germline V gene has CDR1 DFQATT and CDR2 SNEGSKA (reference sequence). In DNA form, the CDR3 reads TGCAGTGCTTGCAGGAGCTCCCAAGAGACCCAGTACTTC. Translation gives CSACRSSQETQYF.

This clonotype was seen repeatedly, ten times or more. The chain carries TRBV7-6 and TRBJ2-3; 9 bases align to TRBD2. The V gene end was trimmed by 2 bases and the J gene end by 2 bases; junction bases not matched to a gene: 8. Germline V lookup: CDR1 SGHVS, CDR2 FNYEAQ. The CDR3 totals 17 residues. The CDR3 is CASSLRRLAVLTDTQYF. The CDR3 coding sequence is TGTGCCAGCAGCTTAAGGAGACTAGCGGTACTCACAGATACGCAGTATTTT.

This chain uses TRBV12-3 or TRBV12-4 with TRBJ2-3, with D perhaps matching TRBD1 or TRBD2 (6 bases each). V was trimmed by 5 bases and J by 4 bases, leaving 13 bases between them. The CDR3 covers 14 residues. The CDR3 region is CASSVNGGADTQYF. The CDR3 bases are TGTGCCAGCAGTGTCAACGGGGGCGCAGATACGCAGTATTTT.

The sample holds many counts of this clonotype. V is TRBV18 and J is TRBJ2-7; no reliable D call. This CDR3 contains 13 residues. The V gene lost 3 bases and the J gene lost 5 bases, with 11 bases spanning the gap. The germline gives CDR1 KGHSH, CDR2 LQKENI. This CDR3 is CASSPTSRDEQYF. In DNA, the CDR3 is TGTGCCAGCTCACCCACATCAAGGGACGAGCAGTACTTC.

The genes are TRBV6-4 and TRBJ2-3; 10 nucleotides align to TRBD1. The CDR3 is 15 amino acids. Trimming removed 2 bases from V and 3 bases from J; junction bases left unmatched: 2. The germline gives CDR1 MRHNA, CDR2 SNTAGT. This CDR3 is CASSDGTGVTDTQYF. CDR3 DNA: TGTGCCAGCAGTGACGGGACAGGGGTGACAGATACGCAGTATTTT.

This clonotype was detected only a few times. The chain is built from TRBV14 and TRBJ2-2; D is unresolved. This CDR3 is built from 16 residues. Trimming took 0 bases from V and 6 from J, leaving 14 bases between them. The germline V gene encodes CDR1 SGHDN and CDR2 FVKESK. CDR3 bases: TGTGCCAGCAGCCAAGATCCCAGACTCGGCGCCGGGGAGCTGTTTTTT. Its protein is CASSQDPRLGAGELFF.

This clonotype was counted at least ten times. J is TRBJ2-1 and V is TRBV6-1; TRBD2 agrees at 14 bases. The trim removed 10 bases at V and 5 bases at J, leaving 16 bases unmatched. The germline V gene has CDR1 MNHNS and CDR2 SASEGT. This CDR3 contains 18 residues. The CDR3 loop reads CANRGLAGERTVNNEQFF. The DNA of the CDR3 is TGTGCCAACAGGGGACTAGCGGGGGAGCGGACCGTTAACAATGAGCAGTTCTTC.

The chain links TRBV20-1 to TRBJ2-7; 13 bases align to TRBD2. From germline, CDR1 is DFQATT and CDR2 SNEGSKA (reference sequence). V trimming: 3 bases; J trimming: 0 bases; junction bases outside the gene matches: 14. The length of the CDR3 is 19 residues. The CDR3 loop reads CSARNPLTSGRPSSYEQYF. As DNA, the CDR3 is TGCAGTGCTAGGAATCCCCTGACTAGCGGGAGGCCGAGCTCCTACGAGCAGTACTTC.

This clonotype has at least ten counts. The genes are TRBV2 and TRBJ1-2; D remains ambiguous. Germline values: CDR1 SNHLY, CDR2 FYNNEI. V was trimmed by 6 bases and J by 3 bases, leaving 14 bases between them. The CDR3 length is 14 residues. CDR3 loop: CASRPDSSDYGYTF. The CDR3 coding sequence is TGTGCCAGCAGGCCAGACTCTTCGGACTATGGCTACACCTTC. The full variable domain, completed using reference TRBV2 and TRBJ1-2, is EPEVTQTPSHQVTQMGQEVILRCVPISNHLYFYWYRQILGQKVEFLVSFYNNEISEKSEIFDDQFSVERPDGSNFTLKIRSTKLEDSAMYFCASRPDSSDYGYTFGSGTRLTVV.

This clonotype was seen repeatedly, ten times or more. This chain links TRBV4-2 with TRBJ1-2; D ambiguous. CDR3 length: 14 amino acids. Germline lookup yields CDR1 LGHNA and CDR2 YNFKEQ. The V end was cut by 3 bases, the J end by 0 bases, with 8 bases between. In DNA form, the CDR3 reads TGTGCCAGCAGCCACACATTAACTAACTATGGCTACACCTTC. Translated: CASSHTLTNYGYTF.